These T cell receptor beta chains were read from a single sample in a study of identical twins. TCRdb processed the 5' RACE reads anew with MiXCR; each CDR3 protein has one entry. The sample includes 1.5 million to 2 million distinct CDR3 sequences, 25% to 35% of them seen just once. The sequencing input was cord blood. Source of these receptors: a newborn girl in good health. Each CDR3 is given with its conserved first and last residue. The D gene is left open where the match is weak. Only part of the rows carry a size: once, few, many, or a class if the clone is expanded.

j_gene: TRBJ2-5; abundance: -; v_gene: TRBV10-1; d_gene: -; CDR3nt: TGCGCCAGCAGTGAGTCGGTACAAGAGACCCAGTACTTC; CDR3aa: CASSESVQETQYF
j_gene: TRBJ2-3; abundance: few; v_gene: TRBV20-1; d_gene: TRBD2; CDR3nt: TGCAGTGCTAGGCAGACTAGCGACACAGATACGCAGTATTTT; CDR3aa: CSARQTSDTDTQYF
j_gene: TRBJ2-3; abundance: -; v_gene: TRBV28; d_gene: -; CDR3nt: TGTGCCAGCAGTTTACTACATTGGGGAGGGACAGATACGCGGTATTTT; CDR3aa: CASSLLHWGGTDTRYF
j_gene: TRBJ2-3; abundance: -; v_gene: TRBV9; d_gene: TRBD2; CDR3nt: TGTGCCAGCAGCAATTCGGGAGGTCCCACAGATACGCAGTATTTT; CDR3aa: CASSNSGGPTDTQYF
j_gene: TRBJ1-2; abundance: few; v_gene: TRBV10-3; d_gene: -; CDR3nt: TGTGCCATCAGTGATGACAGGAGCTATGGCTACACCTTC; CDR3aa: CAISDDRSYGYTF
j_gene: TRBJ1-1; abundance: -; v_gene: TRBV20-1; d_gene: -; CDR3nt: TGCAGTGCTAGAGATCACAGGGAAGCTTTCTTT; CDR3aa: CSARDHREAFF
j_gene: TRBJ2-7; abundance: -; v_gene: TRBV28; d_gene: TRBD2; CDR3nt: TGTGCCAGCAGTCTCGTGGGACTAGCGGGCCTAAGCTCCTACAATGAGCAGTACTTC; CDR3aa: CASSLVGLAGLSSYNEQYF
j_gene: TRBJ1-5; abundance: -; v_gene: TRBV20-1; d_gene: TRBD1; CDR3nt: TGCAGTGCTATGGGGACAGGGGATCAGGATAGCAATCAGCCCCAGCATTTT; CDR3aa: CSAMGTGDQDSNQPQHF
j_gene: TRBJ1-1; abundance: -; v_gene: TRBV5-1; d_gene: -; CDR3nt: TGCGCCAGCAGCGGTACCCTTGGGGGACCTATGAACACTGAAGCTTTCTTT; CDR3aa: CASSGTLGGPMNTEAFF
j_gene: TRBJ2-7; abundance: few; v_gene: TRBV12-5; d_gene: -; CDR3nt: TGTGCTAGTGGTTTGCCACGGCAGGCTGTCTCCTACGAGCAGTACTTC; CDR3aa: CASGLPRQAVSYEQYF
j_gene: TRBJ2-1; abundance: -; v_gene: TRBV29-1; d_gene: TRBD2; CDR3nt: TGCAGCGTTGAAGATCGGGCTAGCGGGAGGGCCTATGAGCAGTTCTTC; CDR3aa: CSVEDRASGRAYEQFF
j_gene: TRBJ2-5; abundance: -; v_gene: TRBV7-6; d_gene: -; CDR3nt: TGTGCCAGCAGCTCCCATTGGGGCAATGAGCAGTACTTC; CDR3aa: CASSSHWGNEQYF
j_gene: TRBJ2-7; abundance: -; v_gene: TRBV20-1; d_gene: TRBD2; CDR3nt: TGCAGTGCTAGTGATAGCGGGAGAATAAGCGAGCAGTACTTC; CDR3aa: CSASDSGRISEQYF
j_gene: TRBJ2-7; abundance: many; v_gene: TRBV18; d_gene: -; CDR3nt: TGTGCCAGCTCACCACCGGGACTCCCCTACGAGCAGTACTTC; CDR3aa: CASSPPGLPYEQYF
j_gene: TRBJ2-7; abundance: -; v_gene: TRBV20-1; d_gene: -; CDR3nt: TGCACCACCAAACCTAGGCCTAGCGCCTACGAGCAGTACTTC; CDR3aa: CTTKPRPSAYEQYF
j_gene: TRBJ1-6; abundance: -; v_gene: TRBV3-1; d_gene: TRBD1; CDR3nt: TGTGCCAGCAGCCGGATCCCGGGACAGGGAAATTCACCCCTCCACTTT; CDR3aa: CASSRIPGQGNSPLHF
j_gene: TRBJ2-7; abundance: few; v_gene: TRBV5-8; d_gene: -; CDR3nt: TGTGCCAGCAGCTTGAGTAGGCCAGGGTCCTACGAGCAGTACTTC; CDR3aa: CASSLSRPGSYEQYF
j_gene: TRBJ1-1; abundance: -; v_gene: TRBV2; d_gene: TRBD1; CDR3nt: TGTGCCAGCAGTGAAGCGCAGGGGGCCGGCACTGAAGCTTTCTTT; CDR3aa: CASSEAQGAGTEAFF
j_gene: TRBJ1-1; abundance: few; v_gene: TRBV27; d_gene: TRBD1; CDR3nt: TGTGCCAGCCAACGGGACAGGGGGACGAACACTGAAGCTTTCTTT; CDR3aa: CASQRDRGTNTEAFF
j_gene: TRBJ2-7; abundance: -; v_gene: TRBV2; d_gene: TRBD1; CDR3nt: TGTGCCAGCTCTGGCGGGGACAGGGGCCTATACGAGCAGTACTTC; CDR3aa: CASSGGDRGLYEQYF
j_gene: TRBJ2-1; abundance: few; v_gene: TRBV9; d_gene: TRBD2; CDR3nt: TGTGCCAGCAGCGTAGGCGGGAGTGGGTCCTACAATGAGCAGTTCTTC; CDR3aa: CASSVGGSGSYNEQFF
j_gene: TRBJ2-1; abundance: many; v_gene: TRBV5-1; d_gene: TRBD2; CDR3nt: TGCGCCAGCAGCTTGGGGACTAGCGCTGATGAGCAGTTCTTC; CDR3aa: CASSLGTSADEQFF
j_gene: TRBJ2-1; abundance: few; v_gene: TRBV9; d_gene: -; CDR3nt: TGTGCCAGCAGCGTAGGAGGAAATTTGTGGGGTTTAAGGGATGAGCAGTTCTTC; CDR3aa: CASSVGGNLWGLRDEQFF
j_gene: TRBJ1-1; abundance: many; v_gene: TRBV20-1; d_gene: TRBD1; CDR3nt: TGCAGTGCCCGACAGGGGGGGACTGAAGCTTTCTTT; CDR3aa: CSARQGGTEAFF
j_gene: TRBJ1-2; abundance: many; v_gene: TRBV10-3; d_gene: -; CDR3nt: TGTGCCATCAGCTGGGAGGTCAGATCTAACTATGGCTACACCTTC; CDR3aa: CAISWEVRSNYGYTF
j_gene: TRBJ2-3; abundance: once; v_gene: TRBV20-1; d_gene: -; CDR3nt: TGCAGGCCCCCCCTCTTCACTGTGGGCTTCACAGATACGCAGTATTTT; CDR3aa: CRPPLFTVGFTDTQYF
j_gene: TRBJ2-5; abundance: few; v_gene: TRBV2; d_gene: -; CDR3nt: TGTGCCAGCAGTGAATGGGGCCCCGGAGGTTCTGGGCAGTACTTC; CDR3aa: CASSEWGPGGSGQYF
j_gene: TRBJ2-5; abundance: many; v_gene: TRBV10-3; d_gene: -; CDR3nt: TGTGCCATCAGTGAGAATTGGGACATCCAAGAGACCCAGTACTTC; CDR3aa: CAISENWDIQETQYF
j_gene: TRBJ1-4; abundance: few; v_gene: TRBV6-5; d_gene: TRBD1; CDR3nt: TGTGCCAGCAGTTACTCGACAGGGGGGTTTGAAAAACTGTTTTTT; CDR3aa: CASSYSTGGFEKLFF
j_gene: TRBJ1-4; abundance: few; v_gene: TRBV28; d_gene: TRBD1; CDR3nt: TGTGCCAGCAGTTCTCCGGGGCCCGGACAGGGAAAACTGTTTTTT; CDR3aa: CASSSPGPGQGKLFF
j_gene: TRBJ1-4; abundance: -; v_gene: TRBV10-3; d_gene: -; CDR3nt: TGTGCCACCCAAGAACAGGGAAGGGGAGAAAAACTGTTTTTT; CDR3aa: CATQEQGRGEKLFF
j_gene: TRBJ2-1; abundance: -; v_gene: TRBV9; d_gene: -; CDR3nt: TGTGCCAGCAGCGTAGGAGGGGGTAGTACCTACAATGAGCAGTTCTTC; CDR3aa: CASSVGGGSTYNEQFF
j_gene: TRBJ2-3; abundance: -; v_gene: TRBV5-1; d_gene: -; CDR3nt: TGCGCCAGCAGCTCGAGACCGCCGATCAGCACAGATACGCAGTATTTT; CDR3aa: CASSSRPPISTDTQYF